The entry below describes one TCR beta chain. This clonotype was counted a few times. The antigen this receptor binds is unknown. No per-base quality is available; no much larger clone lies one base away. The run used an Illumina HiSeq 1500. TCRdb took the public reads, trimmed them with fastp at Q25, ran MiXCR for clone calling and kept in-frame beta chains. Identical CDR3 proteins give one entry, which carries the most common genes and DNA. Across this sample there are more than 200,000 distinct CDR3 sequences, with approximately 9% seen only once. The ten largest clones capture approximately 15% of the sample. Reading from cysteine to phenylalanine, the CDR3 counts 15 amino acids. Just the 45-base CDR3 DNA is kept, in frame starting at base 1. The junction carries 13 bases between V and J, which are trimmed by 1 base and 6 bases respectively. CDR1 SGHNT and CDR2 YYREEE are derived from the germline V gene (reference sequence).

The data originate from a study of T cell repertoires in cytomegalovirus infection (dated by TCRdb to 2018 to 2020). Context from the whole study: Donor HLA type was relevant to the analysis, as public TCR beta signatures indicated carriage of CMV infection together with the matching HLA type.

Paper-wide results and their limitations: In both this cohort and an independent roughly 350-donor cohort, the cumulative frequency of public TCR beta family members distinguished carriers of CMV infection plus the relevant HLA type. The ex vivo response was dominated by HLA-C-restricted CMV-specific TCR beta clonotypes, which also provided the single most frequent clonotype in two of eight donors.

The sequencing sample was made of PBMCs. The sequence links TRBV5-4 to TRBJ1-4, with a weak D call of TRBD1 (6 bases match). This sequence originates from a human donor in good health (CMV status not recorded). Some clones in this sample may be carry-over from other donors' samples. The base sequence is TGTGCCAGCAGCTTGCGCTCAGGGGCCGATGAAAAACTGTTTTTT. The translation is CASSLRSGADEKLFF. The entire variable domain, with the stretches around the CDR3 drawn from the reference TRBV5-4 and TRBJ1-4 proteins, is ETGVTQSPTHLIKTRGQQVTLRCSSQSGHNTVSWYQQALGQGPQFIFQYYREEENGRGNFPPRFSGLQFPNYSSELNVNALELDDSALYLCASSLRSGADEKLFFGSGTQLSVL.